The 5 T cell receptor beta chains below all came from one sample that was sequenced in a study of shared clonotypes between healthy human individuals. The data were produced by immunoSEQ multiplex PCR, yet TCRdb's version contains in-frame clones alone and is incomplete. In the table there are about 2.1 million clones, about 92% of which are singletons. As defined, naive CD8 cells were CD45RO-negative and positively selected for CCR7, with terminally differentiated effector memory CD45RA+ cells excluded. The sequenced sample was naive CD8+ T cells from PBMCs. The origin of the receptors is a man between 18 and 29 years old in good health. Some clones in this sample may be carry-over from other donors' samples.

The J gene is TRBJ1-2, the V gene TRBV28; 7 positions agree with TRBD1. This CDR3 comprises 13 residues. The germline V gene has CDR1 MDHEN and CDR2 SYDVKM. The junction had 9 bases not matched to a gene; V was cut back by 6 bases and J by 8 bases. The CDR3 DNA reads TGTGCCAGCAGCCCAGGGGGAACGGGCGGCTACACCTTC. Its translation is CASSPGGTGGYTF.

This clone was counted a few times. The genes are TRBV29-1 and TRBJ1-1; D gene unclear. Looked up from germline, CDR1 is SQVTM and CDR2 is ANQGSEA. V was cut by 3 bases and J by 0 bases, with 8 bases left in between. CDR3 size: 13 residues. CDR3 loop: CSVDDGLNTEAFF. CDR3 bases: TGCAGCGTTGATGACGGCTTGAACACTGAAGCTTTCTTT. The variable domain in full, completed from reference TRBV29-1 and TRBJ1-1, reads SAVISQKPSRDICQRGTSLTIQCQVDSQVTMMFWYRQQPGQSLTLIATANQGSEATYESGFVIDKFPISRPNLTFSTLTVSNMSPEDSSIYLCSVDDGLNTEAFFGQGTRLTVV.

This clone was seen just once. Different DNA sequences within this sample yield the same CDR3. This rearrangement joins TRBV5-1 to TRBJ2-1, with unresolved D. The CDR3 runs to 14 residues. CDR1 and CDR2 (germline): SGHRS, YFSETQ. Trimming left V 0 bases short and J 3 bases short, with 7 bases between. This CDR3 is CASSLAAGYNEQFF. CDR3 coding DNA: TGCGCCAGCAGCTTGGCCGCCGGCTACAATGAGCAGTTCTTC.

This clone was seen a few times. Distinct nucleotide sequences in the sample also encode this CDR3. This sequence joins TRBV9 and TRBJ1-3; D is ambiguous. From germline, CDR1 is SGDLS and CDR2 YYNGEE. With 4 bases removed from V and 4 bases from J, the gap between germline ends came to 3 bases. CDR3 length equals 11 residues. In DNA, the CDR3 is TGTGCCAGCAGCCCCGGAAACACCATATATTTT. It is translated as CASSPGNTIYF.

This clone was seen a few times. This chain links TRBV13 with TRBJ1-1; D call uncertain. Germline V gene lookup returns CDR1 PRHDT and CDR2 FYEKMQ (reference sequence). V lost 10 bases and J 1 base, leaving 16 bases between the germline ends. This CDR3 has 14 residues. The DNA of the CDR3 is TGTGCCACAACCTTTGGCGTTCAGAACACTGAAGCTTTCTTT. This codes for CATTFGVQNTEAFF. The variable domain in full, with the rest retrieved from reference TRBV13 and TRBJ1-1, is AAGVIQSPRHLIKEKRETATLKCYPIPRHDTVYWYQQGPGQDPQFLISFYEKMQSDKGSIPDRFSAQQFSDYHSELNMSSLELGDSALYFCATTFGVQNTEAFFGQGTRLTVV.